This T cell receptor beta chain was sequenced in a study of cytomegalovirus exposure and HLA in healthy donors. Overall study findings and caveats: Likely technical artifact: a cluster of highly shared sequence variants. Researchers counted around 160 TCR beta chains as cytomegalovirus-associated. In a later analysis, HLA-associated beta chains showed higher expansion and lower generation probabilities than comparable chains.

CDR1 is MNHEY and CDR2 is SVGAGI in the germline V gene. This CDR3 is built from 13 residues. V dropped 6 bases and J dropped 4 bases, with 9 bases sitting between them. For this clone: The antigen remains unidentified.

13 Jbeta primers and 60 Vbeta primers were used for the PCR. TCRdb's copy holds only in-frame clones and misses some; the assay was immunoSEQ multiplex PCR. The table has 160,000 or so clones, roughly 88% seen once. The clonotype originates from a woman between 18 and 30 years old in good health and CMV-seronegative. Source material: PBMCs. The V gene is TRBV6-5, the J gene TRBJ1-4; a weak D match, TRBD1 (5 bases). The CDR3 spells CASRGGVNEKLFF. CDR3 coding DNA: TGTGCCAGCAGGGGGGGGGTTAATGAAAAACTGTTTTTT.